These 19 T cell receptor beta chains were sequenced from one sample in a study of technical replicates of blood from a handful of donors. Profiling relied on immunoSEQ multiplex PCR, and the TCRdb table lists in-frame clones only, not all of them. The sample comprises some 57,000 clones, around 97% of which are singletons, and 0.19% rests with the top ten. Input material: T cells isolated from PBMCs. Receptors originate from a human donor in good health.

The chain is built from TRBV15 and TRBJ2-3, with TRBD2 matching 8 bases. Germline CDR1 and CDR2: LNHNV and YYDKDF (reference sequence). The CDR3 is 15 amino acids. The trim removed 5 bases at V and 4 bases at J, leaving 8 bases unmatched. The CDR3 loop reads CATSLRAGGADTQYF. In nucleotides, the CDR3 is TGTGCCACCAGCCTCCGCGCGGGGGGCGCAGATACGCAGTATTTT. Based on the CDR3 plus reference TRBV15 and TRBJ2-3, the full variable domain is DAMVIQNPRYQVTQFGKPVTLSCSQTLNHNVMYWYQQKSSQAPKLLFHYYDKDFNNEADTPDNFQSRRPNTSFCFLDIRSPGLGDTAMYLCATSLRAGGADTQYFGPGTRLTVL.

The chain has TRBV29-1 and TRBJ2-3; TRBD2 matches 10 bases. Germline V gene lookup returns CDR1 SQVTM and CDR2 ANQGSEA. After removal of 3 bases from V and 4 bases from J, the junction contained 13 bases not matched to a gene. The CDR3 consists of 17 residues. CDR3 sequence: CSVEGLAGVLGADTQYF. In DNA, the CDR3 is TGCAGCGTTGAGGGGCTAGCGGGAGTCCTAGGGGCAGATACGCAGTATTTT.

V usage is TRBV4-2 and J usage is TRBJ1-4; weak D call: TRBD1 (6 bases). V shed 5 bases and J shed 0 bases, with 19 bases lying between them. Per the germline V gene, CDR1 is LGHNA and CDR2 is YNFKEQ. This CDR3 has 18 residues. The CDR3 bases are TGTGCCAGCAGCAGAGCGGGGGCCGATCTCGCAACTAATGAAAAACTGTTTTTT. Translated, it gives CASSRAGADLATNEKLFF.

This chain uses TRBV11-2 with TRBJ1-1; D is uncertain. Between the trimmed V and J ends, which lost 1 base and 4 bases, there was a span of 19 bases. Germline-derived CDR1 and CDR2 are SGHAT and FQNNGV. This CDR3 has 17 amino acids. CDR3 sequence reads: CASSLGFSVFGVTEAFF. The CDR3 DNA sequence: TGTGCCAGCAGCTTAGGGTTCTCGGTTTTTGGTGTCACTGAAGCTTTCTTT.

This clone was picked up one time. The CDR3 DNA sequence: TGCGCCAGCAGCTTAGACTCTGGAAACACCATATATTTT. Translating gives CASSLDSGNTIYF. This chain connects TRBV4-1 to TRBJ1-3; D is ambiguous. Trimming removed 5 bases from V and 0 bases from J, with 5 bases in between. CDR1 MGHRA and CDR2 YSYEKL come from the germline V gene. The CDR3 contains 13 residues.

The chain couples TRBV7-9 to TRBJ1-1; no clear D. The CDR3 sequence is 13 residues long. Germline V lookup: CDR1 SEHNR, CDR2 FQNEAQ (reference sequence). Trimming took off 5 bases at V and 6 bases at J, with 13 bases between the two ends. CDR3 sequence reads: CASSPPRGAEAFF. CDR3 bases: TGTGCCAGCAGCCCCCCACGCGGCGCTGAAGCTTTCTTT.

The rearrangement uses TRBV5-1 and TRBJ1-2; 9 bases are shared with TRBD1. Trimming cost V 3 bases and J 1 base; bases outside gene matches: 4. This CDR3 contains 15 residues. Germline CDR1 and CDR2: SGHRS and YFSETQ. The CDR3 DNA reads TGCGCCAGCAGCTGGGGGGACAGGGATAACTATGGCTACACCTTC. Protein product: CASSWGDRDNYGYTF.

This rearrangement joins TRBV7-9 to TRBJ1-1, with TRBD1 matching over 9 bases. The junction had 1 base not matched to a gene; V was cut back by 4 bases and J by 4 bases. Germline CDR1 and CDR2: SEHNR and FQNEAQ (reference sequence). This CDR3 comprises 13 residues. The chain's CDR3 is CASSSQGATEAFF. For the CDR3, the DNA is TGTGCCAGCAGCTCACAGGGGGCCACTGAAGCTTTCTTT.

The genes are TRBV6-5 and TRBJ1-1; a weak D match, TRBD1 (5 bases). The CDR3 loop spans 14 amino acids. Trimming stripped 6 bases from V and 4 bases from J, with 15 bases between. The germline V gene encodes CDR1 MNHEY and CDR2 SVGAGI. CDR3 protein: CASSHTGGSTEAFF. In nucleotides, the CDR3 is TGTGCCAGCAGCCACACCGGGGGAAGCACTGAAGCTTTCTTT.

The chain links TRBV11-2 to TRBJ2-7; TRBD1 might be the D (6 bases). Per germline, CDR1 SGHAT and CDR2 FQNNGV. Trimming removed 5 bases at V and 1 base at J, with 24 bases between. The CDR3 loop spans 18 amino acids. The CDR3 sequence: CASSAKSYPGQRSYEQYF. CDR3 DNA: TGTGCCAGCAGCGCGAAATCTTACCCGGGACAAAGGTCCTACGAGCAGTACTTC.

The chain carries TRBV28 and TRBJ2-7; 12 bases are a match to TRBD1. The trim removed 8 bases at V and 1 base at J, leaving 6 bases unmatched. CDR3 length: 15 residues. Germline V gene lookup returns CDR1 MDHEN and CDR2 SYDVKM. DNA for the CDR3: TGTGCCAGCGTTGGGGGACAGGGGGCATCCTACGAGCAGTACTTC. It translates to CASVGGQGASYEQYF.

The chain is built from TRBV19 and TRBJ1-5, with a possible D match to TRBD1 (5 bases). The germline V and J ends were trimmed by 7 bases and 0 bases, with 22 bases remaining between them. The CDR3 length is 18 residues. Germline-derived CDR1 and CDR2 are LNHDA and SQIVND (reference sequence). The CDR3 DNA sequence: TGTGCCAGTACTAACCAGGGCCCCTACTTCTATAGCAATCAGCCCCAGCATTTT. The encoded protein is CASTNQGPYFYSNQPQHF.

This rearrangement joins TRBV29-1 to TRBJ1-2, with D unresolved. Germline V gives CDR1 SQVTM, CDR2 ANQGSEA. V gave up 6 bases and J gave up 0 bases, with 5 bases separating them. The CDR3 is 11 amino acids. CDR3: CSVATNYGYTF. In nucleotides, the CDR3 is TGCAGCGTCGCGACTAACTATGGCTACACCTTC.

This rearrangement joins TRBV28 to TRBJ1-2; a weak D match, TRBD1 (5 bases). The CDR3 totals 13 residues. CDR1 is MDHEN and CDR2 is SYDVKM in the germline V gene. Trimming took off 8 bases at V and 4 bases at J, with 14 bases between the two ends. As DNA, the CDR3 is TGTGCCAGCCTAGACAGAATGTCCTATGGCTACACCTTC. Its protein product is CASLDRMSYGYTF.

The V call is TRBV4-1, the J call TRBJ1-5; the D gene is possibly TRBD1 (5 bases). Germline V CDR1 and CDR2: MGHRA, YSYEKL. The V gene lost 3 bases and the J gene lost 0 bases, with 9 bases spanning the gap. The CDR3 spans 15 residues. The CDR3: CASSQRGSSNQPQHF. Written as DNA, the CDR3 is TGCGCCAGCAGCCAGCGGGGCAGTAGCAATCAGCCCCAGCATTTT.

The J gene is TRBJ1-2, the V gene TRBV6-1, with D possibly matching TRBD1 (5 bases). CDR1 and CDR2 (germline): MNHNS, SASEGT. The CDR3 has 13 amino acids. V lost 8 bases, J lost 3 bases, and 13 bases lay in between. CDR3: CASGSRAHYGYTF. The CDR3 DNA sequence: TGTGCCAGCGGAAGCAGGGCGCACTATGGCTACACCTTC.

CDR3 nucleotides: TGTGCCAGCAGTGAAATGAAGAGACAGGGGGGCACTGAAGCTTTCTTT. This sequence encodes CASSEMKRQGGTEAFF. The chain has TRBV2 and TRBJ1-1, with 9 bases aligning to TRBD1. CDR3 length equals 16 residues. The germline CDR1 and CDR2 sequences are SNHLY and FYNNEI. J was trimmed by 4 bases and V by 2 bases; bases with no gene match: 8.

CDR3 DNA sequence: TGTGCCATCAGTGGGGGCAGGGGGACGGAGAGTTTAAGCGAGCAGTACTTC. Its translation: CAISGGRGTESLSEQYF. The rearrangement joins TRBV10-3 to TRBJ2-7, with 7 nucleotides matching TRBD1. Germline V gene data show CDR1 as ENHRY and CDR2 as SYGVKD. The CDR3 has 17 residues. V shed 4 bases, J shed 6 bases, and the junction held 18 bases outside the gene matches.

The J gene is TRBJ2-4, the V gene TRBV5-1; D perhaps matches TRBD2 (6 bases). The CDR3 has 15 amino acids. V lost 0 bases to trimming and J lost 9 bases, with 16 bases between them. From germline, CDR1 is SGHRS and CDR2 YFSETQ. This CDR3 is CASSLGPTSSTIQYF. The CDR3 DNA reads as TGCGCCAGCAGCTTGGGTCCGACTAGTTCTACCATTCAGTACTTC.